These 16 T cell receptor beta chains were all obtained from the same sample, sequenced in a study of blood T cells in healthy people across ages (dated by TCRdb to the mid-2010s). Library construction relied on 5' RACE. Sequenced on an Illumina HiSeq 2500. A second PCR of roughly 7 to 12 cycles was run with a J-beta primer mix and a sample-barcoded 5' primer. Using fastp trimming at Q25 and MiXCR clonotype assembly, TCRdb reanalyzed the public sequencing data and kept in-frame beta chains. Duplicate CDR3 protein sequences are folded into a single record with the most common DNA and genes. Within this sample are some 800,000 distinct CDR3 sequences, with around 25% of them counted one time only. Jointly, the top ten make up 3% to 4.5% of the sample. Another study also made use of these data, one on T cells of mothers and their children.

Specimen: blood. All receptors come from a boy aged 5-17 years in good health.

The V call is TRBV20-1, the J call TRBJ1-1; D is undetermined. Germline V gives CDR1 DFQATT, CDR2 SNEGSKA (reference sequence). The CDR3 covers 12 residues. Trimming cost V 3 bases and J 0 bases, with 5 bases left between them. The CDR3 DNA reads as TGCAGTGCTAGTGTAATGAACACTGAAGCTTTCTTT. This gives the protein CSASVMNTEAFF.

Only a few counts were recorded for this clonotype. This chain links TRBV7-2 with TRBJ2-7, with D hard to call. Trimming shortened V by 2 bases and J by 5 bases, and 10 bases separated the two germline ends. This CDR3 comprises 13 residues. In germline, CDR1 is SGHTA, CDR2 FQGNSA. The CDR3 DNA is TGTGCCAGCAGCTTAAGGGCCGCCCACGAGCAGTACTTC. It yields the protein CASSLRAAHEQYF.

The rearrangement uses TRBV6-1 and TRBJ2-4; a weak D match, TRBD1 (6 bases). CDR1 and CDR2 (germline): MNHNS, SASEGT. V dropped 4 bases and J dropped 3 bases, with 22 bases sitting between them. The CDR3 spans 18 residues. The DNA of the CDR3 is TGTGCCAGCAGTGGCAGACAGGCGCGCCAACCATTCAAAAACATTCAGTACTTC. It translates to CASSGRQARQPFKNIQYF.

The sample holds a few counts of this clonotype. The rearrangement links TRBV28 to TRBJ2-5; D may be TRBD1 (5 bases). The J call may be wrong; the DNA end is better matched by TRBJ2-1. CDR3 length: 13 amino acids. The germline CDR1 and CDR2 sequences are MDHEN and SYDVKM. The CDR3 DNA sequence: TGTGCCAGCAGTTTAGTCGCTAGACAGGAGCAGTTCTTC. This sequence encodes CASSLVARQEQFF.

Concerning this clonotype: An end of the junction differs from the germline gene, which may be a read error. CDR3 in amino acids: CASSPWVGFYERYF. CDR3 bases: TGTGCCAGCAGCCCCTGGGTAGGGTTCTACGAGCGGTACTTC. This sequence joins TRBV27 and TRBJ2-7; D gene unclear. The V gene's germline CDR1 is MNHEY and CDR2 SMNVEV (reference sequence). The CDR3 length is 14 residues.

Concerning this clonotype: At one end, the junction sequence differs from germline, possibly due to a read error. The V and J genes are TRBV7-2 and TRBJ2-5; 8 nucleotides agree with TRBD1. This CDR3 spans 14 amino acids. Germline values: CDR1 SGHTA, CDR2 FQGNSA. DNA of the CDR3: TGTGCCAGCAACAAATACGCCATCGACAGGGGCGTAAGCTTC. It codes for CASNKYAIDRGVSF.

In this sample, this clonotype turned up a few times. CDR3: CASSDRRTGGSEQYF. The CDR3 DNA reads as TGTGCCAGCAGTGATCGCAGGACAGGGGGCAGCGAGCAGTACTTC. The chain recombines TRBV25-1 with TRBJ2-7; 11 bases are a match to TRBD1. V shed 3 bases and J 6 bases; nucleotides not matched to a gene: 7. The germline CDR1 and CDR2 sequences are MGHDK and SYGVNS. This CDR3 contains 15 residues.

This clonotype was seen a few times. DNA of the CDR3: TGTGCCAGCTCACCATTAGCAGAAGCTGGTGGCTACACCTTC. It is translated as CASSPLAEAGGYTF. This rearrangement joins TRBV18 to TRBJ1-2; D not resolved. The CDR3 has 14 amino acids. V was clipped by 2 bases and J by 7 bases, with 14 bases between them. Germline V gene sequence: CDR1 KGHSH, CDR2 LQKENI. The full variable domain, with the rest looked up from reference TRBV18 and TRBJ1-2, is NAGVMQNPRHLVRRRGQEARLRCSPMKGHSHVYWYRQLPEEGLKFMVYLQKENIIDESGMPKERFSAEFPKEGPSILRIQQVVRGDSAAYFCASSPLAEAGGYTFGSGTRLTVV.

CDR3 coding DNA: TGTGCCAGCAGCCGACAGGAGAGAAACACCATATATTTT. Translating gives CASSRQERNTIYF. This chain connects TRBV3-1 to TRBJ1-3; perhaps TRBD1 as D (6 bases). The V gene's germline CDR1 is LGHDT and CDR2 YNNKEL (reference sequence). With 4 bases removed from V and 5 bases from J, the gap between germline ends came to 9 bases. The CDR3 is 13 residues long.

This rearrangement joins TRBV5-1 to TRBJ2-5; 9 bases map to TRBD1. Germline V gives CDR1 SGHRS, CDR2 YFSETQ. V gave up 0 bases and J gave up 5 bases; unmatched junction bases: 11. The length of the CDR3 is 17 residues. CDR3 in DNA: TGCGCCAGCAGCTTGGGCCATACAGGGGGCGCTGGGGAGACCCAGTACTTC. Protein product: CASSLGHTGGAGETQYF.

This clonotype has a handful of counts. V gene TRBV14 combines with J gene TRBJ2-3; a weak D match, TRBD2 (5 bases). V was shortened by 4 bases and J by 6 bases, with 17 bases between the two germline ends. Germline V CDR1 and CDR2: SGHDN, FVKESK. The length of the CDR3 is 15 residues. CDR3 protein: CASSPAVRGVDTQYF. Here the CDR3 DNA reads TGTGCCAGCAGCCCGGCGGTCCGGGGAGTTGATACGCAGTATTTT. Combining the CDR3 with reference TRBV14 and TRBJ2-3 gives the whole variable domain EAGVTQFPSHSVIEKGQTVTLRCDPISGHDNLYWYRRVMGKEIKFLLHFVKESKQDESGMPNNRFLAERTGGTYSTLKVQPAELEDSGVYFCASSPAVRGVDTQYFGPGTRLTVL.

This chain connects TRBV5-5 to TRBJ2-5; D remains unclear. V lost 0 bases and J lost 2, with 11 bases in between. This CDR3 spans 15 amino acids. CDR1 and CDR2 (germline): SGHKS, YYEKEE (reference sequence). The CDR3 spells CASSLVQERQETQYF. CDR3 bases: TGTGCCAGCAGCTTGGTGCAGGAAAGACAAGAGACCCAGTACTTC.

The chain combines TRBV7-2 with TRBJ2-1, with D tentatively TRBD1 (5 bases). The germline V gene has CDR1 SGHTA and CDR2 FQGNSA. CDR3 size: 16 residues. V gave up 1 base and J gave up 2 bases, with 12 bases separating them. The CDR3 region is CASSLVLQGPYNEQFF. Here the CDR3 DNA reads TGTGCCAGCAGCTTAGTTCTGCAGGGCCCCTACAATGAGCAGTTCTTC.

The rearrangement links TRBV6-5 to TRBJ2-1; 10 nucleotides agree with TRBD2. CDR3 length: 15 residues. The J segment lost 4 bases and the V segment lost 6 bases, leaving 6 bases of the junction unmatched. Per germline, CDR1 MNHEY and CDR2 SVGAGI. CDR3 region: CASRTSGANYNEQFF. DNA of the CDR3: TGTGCCAGCAGAACTAGCGGGGCGAATTACAATGAGCAGTTCTTC.

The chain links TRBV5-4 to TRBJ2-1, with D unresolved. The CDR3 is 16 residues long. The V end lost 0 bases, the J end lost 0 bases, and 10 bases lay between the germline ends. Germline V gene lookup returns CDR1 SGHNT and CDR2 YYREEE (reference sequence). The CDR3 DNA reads TGTGCCAGCAGCTTGGTCACGAGCGACTCCTACAATGAGCAGTTCTTC. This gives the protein CASSLVTSDSYNEQFF.

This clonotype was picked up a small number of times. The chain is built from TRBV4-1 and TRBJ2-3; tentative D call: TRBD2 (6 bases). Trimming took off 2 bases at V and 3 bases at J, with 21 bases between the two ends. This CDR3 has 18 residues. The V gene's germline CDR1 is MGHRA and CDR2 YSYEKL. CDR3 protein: CASSQTYLRTGETDTQYF. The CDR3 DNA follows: TGCGCCAGCAGCCAAACCTATTTAAGGACGGGAGAGACAGATACGCAGTATTTT.